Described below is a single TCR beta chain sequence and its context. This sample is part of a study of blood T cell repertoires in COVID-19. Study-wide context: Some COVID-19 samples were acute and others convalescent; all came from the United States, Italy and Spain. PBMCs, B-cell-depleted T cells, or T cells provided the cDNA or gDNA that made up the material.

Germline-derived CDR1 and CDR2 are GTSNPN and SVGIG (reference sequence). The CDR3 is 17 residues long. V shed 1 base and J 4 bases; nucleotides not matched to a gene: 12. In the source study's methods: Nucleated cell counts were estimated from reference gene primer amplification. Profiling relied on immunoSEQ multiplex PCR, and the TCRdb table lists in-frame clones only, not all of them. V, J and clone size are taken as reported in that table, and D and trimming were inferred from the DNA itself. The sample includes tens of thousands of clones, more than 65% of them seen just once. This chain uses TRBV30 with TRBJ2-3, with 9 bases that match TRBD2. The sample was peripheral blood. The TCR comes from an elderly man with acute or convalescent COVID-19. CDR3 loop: CAWSAPGAGGRPDTQYF. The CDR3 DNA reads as TGTGCCTGGAGTGCCCCGGGGGCGGGGGGGCGCCCAGATACGCAGTATTTT.